What follows are 14 T cell receptor beta chains derived from one specimen sequenced in a study of cytomegalovirus exposure and HLA in healthy donors. The study ran its PCR with 60 Vbeta and 13 Jbeta primers. Profiling relied on immunoSEQ multiplex PCR, and the TCRdb table lists in-frame clones only, not all of them. The sample includes nearly 100,000 clones, 65% to 85% of them seen just once. Sequencing was done on a sample of PBMCs. The receptors derive from a woman aged 55-69 years in good health and CMV-seropositive.

Here the CDR3 reads CASSLSLAGLLNEQFF. DNA for the CDR3: TGTGCCAGCAGTTTATCCCTAGCGGGATTACTCAATGAGCAGTTCTTC. The chain is built from TRBV27 and TRBJ2-1; 9 nucleotides match TRBD2. The CDR3 sequence is 16 residues long. Germline trimming cut 0 bases from V and 6 bases from J; bases unmatched to any gene: 6. The germline CDR1 and CDR2 sequences are MNHEY and SMNVEV (reference sequence).

The gene calls are TRBV10-1 and TRBJ2-1; perhaps TRBD1 as D (6 bases). The germline V gene has CDR1 WNHNN and CDR2 SYGVQD (reference sequence). The V and J ends lost 0 bases and 10 bases respectively, with 10 bases between them. The CDR3 is 13 amino acids. The CDR3 loop reads CASSESTGTEQFF. The DNA for the CDR3 is TGCGCCAGCAGTGAGTCGACAGGTACCGAGCAGTTCTTC.

The CDR3 DNA follows: TGTGCCGGGGGGTCGATCGGCGATACGCAGTATTTT. Its translation: CAGGSIGDTQYF. The V call is TRBV30, the J call TRBJ2-3; perhaps TRBD2 as D (6 bases). CDR3 length: 12 amino acids. Trimming cost V 8 bases and J 6 bases, with 15 bases left between them. Germline loops: CDR1 GTSNPN, CDR2 SVGIG (reference sequence).

This clone was recorded only once. J is TRBJ2-4 and V is TRBV30; D is possibly TRBD2 (5 bases). The germline V and J ends were trimmed by 7 bases and 8 bases, with 12 bases remaining between them. Germline values: CDR1 GTSNPN, CDR2 SVGIG (reference sequence). The CDR3 sequence is 11 residues long. The CDR3 DNA follows: TGTGCCTCCCAGGCGGGCCACATTCAGTACTTC. It specifies CASQAGHIQYF.

V gene TRBV7-8 combines with J gene TRBJ1-5; 10 positions agree with TRBD1. The CDR3 extends over 18 amino acids. Losses at the gene ends were 1 base for V and 5 bases for J; bases not matched to a gene: 11. Germline-derived CDR1 and CDR2 are SGHVS and FQNEAQ. CDR3 DNA: TGTGCCAGCAGCTTAGGATTTATGTCAGGGACAGGGGATCAGCCCCAGCATTTT. Translating it yields CASSLGFMSGTGDQPQHF.

The rearrangement links TRBV19 to TRBJ1-1, with TRBD1 as a possible D gene (5 bases). Germline-derived CDR1 and CDR2 are LNHDA and SQIVND (reference sequence). V shed 10 bases and J shed 0 bases, with 12 bases lying between them. This CDR3 region has 13 residues. CDR3 loop: CAIRQNLNTEAFF. The CDR3 nucleotides are TGTGCCATTCGACAGAATTTGAACACTGAAGCTTTCTTT. The full variable domain, rest sourced from reference TRBV19 and TRBJ1-1, is DGGITQSPKYLFRKEGQNVTLSCEQNLNHDAMYWYRQDPGQGLRLIYYSQIVNDFQKGDIAEGYSVSREKKESFPLTVTSAQKNPTAFYLCAIRQNLNTEAFFGQGTRLTVV.

This clone was recorded a few times. This sample also contains other DNA sequences that code for the same CDR3. The rearrangement uses TRBV7-9 and TRBJ2-7, with D possibly matching TRBD2 (6 bases). The V and J ends lost 2 bases and 4 bases respectively, with 12 bases between them. The CDR3 is 14 amino acids. Germline CDR1 SEHNR, CDR2 FQNEAQ (reference sequence). CDR3 in amino acids: CASSLRSGAYEQYF. The CDR3, as DNA: TGTGCCAGCAGCTTACGTAGCGGTGCTTACGAGCAGTACTTC.

V and J are TRBV7-3 and TRBJ2-3, with TRBD2 matching over 7 bases. The CDR3 totals 16 residues. Unmatched junction bases numbered 9, after V lost 0 bases and J lost 6 bases. CDR1 is SGHTA and CDR2 is FQGTGA in the germline V gene. This CDR3 reads CASSLTSAGKGDTQYF. The CDR3 DNA sequence: TGTGCCAGCAGCTTAACGTCAGCGGGGAAAGGGGATACGCAGTATTTT. The full variable domain, rest sourced from reference TRBV7-3 and TRBJ2-3, is GAGVSQTPSNKVTEKGKYVELRCDPISGHTALYWYRQSLGQGPEFLIYFQGTGAADDSGLPNDRFFAVRPEGSVSTLKIQRTERGDSAVYLCASSLTSAGKGDTQYFGPGTRLTVL.

The V call is TRBV28, the J call TRBJ1-1, with 8 positions matching TRBD1. J gave up 1 base and V 5 bases, and 3 bases lay outside the gene matches. The length of the CDR3 is 14 residues. Germline V gene data show CDR1 as MDHEN and CDR2 as SYDVKM. Here the CDR3 reads CASSATGENTEAFF. CDR3 sequence (DNA): TGTGCCAGCAGTGCGACAGGGGAGAACACTGAAGCTTTCTTT.

The chain couples TRBV9 to TRBJ2-5; 8 bases agree with TRBD2. Losses at the gene ends were 2 bases for V and 2 bases for J; bases not matched to a gene: 5. The CDR3 is 15 amino acids. Germline V CDR1 and CDR2: SGDLS, YYNGEE. The CDR3 region has the DNA TGTGCCAGCAGCGTCCTTAGCGGGACGCAAGAGACCCAGTACTTC. This translates into CASSVLSGTQETQYF.

This clone is medium-sized. V usage is TRBV28 and J usage is TRBJ1-2, with 9 bases fitting TRBD1. Germline CDR1 reads MDHEN; CDR2 reads SYDVKM. The CDR3 has 13 amino acids. The J segment lost 8 bases and the V segment lost 7 bases, leaving 8 bases of the junction unmatched. The CDR3 nucleotides read TGTGCCAGCAAAAGGACAGGGGACGCGGGCTACACCTTC. Translated, it gives CASKRTGDAGYTF.

V usage is TRBV10-1 and J usage is TRBJ2-3, with TRBD1 matching over 8 bases. Looked up from germline, CDR1 is WNHNN and CDR2 is SYGVQD (reference sequence). After removal of 4 bases from V and 8 bases from J, the junction contained 11 bases not matched to a gene. The CDR3 totals 15 residues. CDR3 amino acids: CASSGASGGASTQYF. The CDR3 DNA follows: TGCGCCAGCAGTGGGGCTTCAGGGGGCGCTAGTACGCAGTATTTT.

The CDR3 sequence: CASSLAGQGTEAFF. For the CDR3, the DNA is TGTGCCAGCAGCTTAGCGGGACAGGGGACTGAAGCTTTCTTT. The chain joins TRBV11-2 to TRBJ1-1; 10 nucleotides align to TRBD1. Germline V gene lookup returns CDR1 SGHAT and CDR2 FQNNGV. This CDR3 is 14 amino acids long. The J segment lost 5 bases and the V segment lost 1 base, leaving 1 base of the junction unmatched.

V and J are TRBV29-1 and TRBJ2-2, with a tentative D call TRBD1 (6 bases). The CDR3 length is 12 residues. Germline lookup yields CDR1 SQVTM and CDR2 ANQGSEA. Trimming left V 7 bases short and J 6 bases short, with 12 bases between. The CDR3 nucleotides are TGCAGCGCAAGTACAGGGCCCGGGGAGCTGTTTTTT. Translation gives CSASTGPGELFF.